Shown below are 28 T cell receptor beta chains from a single sample sequenced in a study of blood T cells in healthy people across ages. With a J-beta primer mix and a sample-barcoded 5' primer, a second PCR ran roughly 7 to 11 cycles. TCRdb re-analysed the 5' RACE reads in MiXCR, keeping a single row per CDR3 protein. The repertoire holds 1 million to 1.2 million distinct CDR3 sequences, with under 40% as singletons. Specimen: blood. The receptors come from a man aged 18 to 29 in good health.

The sample holds a few counts of this clonotype. V usage is TRBV7-3 and J usage is TRBJ1-2; the D gene is possibly TRBD1 (5 bases). Trimming left V 0 bases short and J 1 base short, with 9 bases between. Germline V CDR1 and CDR2: SGHTA, FQGTGA. CDR3 length: 15 amino acids. CDR3 region: CASSLTGGSNYGYTF. Written as DNA, the CDR3 is TGTGCCAGCAGCTTAACGGGGGGGAGTAACTATGGCTACACCTTC. Using reference TRBV7-3 and TRBJ1-2 for the parts outside the CDR3, the full variable domain is GAGVSQTPSNKVTEKGKYVELRCDPISGHTALYWYRQSLGQGPEFLIYFQGTGAADDSGLPNDRFFAVRPEGSVSTLKIQRTERGDSAVYLCASSLTGGSNYGYTFGSGTRLTVV.

This clonotype has more than one count but fewer than ten. The chain couples TRBV4-2 to TRBJ2-3; 7 bases line up with TRBD2. The CDR3 runs to 18 residues. Unmatched junction bases numbered 9, after V lost 0 bases and J lost 0 bases. Germline V gene lookup returns CDR1 LGHNA and CDR2 YNFKEQ. The CDR3 protein is CASSQENTGGLSTDTQYF. Written as DNA, the CDR3 is TGTGCCAGCAGCCAAGAGAACACGGGGGGTCTAAGCACAGATACGCAGTATTTT.

The rearrangement uses TRBV20-1 and TRBJ2-3; possibly TRBD1 for D (6 bases). CDR3 length equals 10 residues. Trimming took off 6 bases at V and 6 bases at J, with 7 bases between the two ends. Germline loops: CDR1 DFQATT, CDR2 SNEGSKA (reference sequence). The DNA of the CDR3 is TGCAGTGCCAGGGGCGATACGCAGTATTTT. Protein sequence: CSARGDTQYF.

CDR3 in amino acids: CAIKPGLATGELFF. CDR3 bases: TGTGCCATCAAACCGGGACTAGCAACCGGGGAGCTGTTTTTT. The rearrangement links TRBV10-3 to TRBJ2-2, with 9 bases identical to TRBD2. The CDR3 loop spans 14 amino acids. Germline lookup yields CDR1 ENHRY and CDR2 SYGVKD. The junction had 5 bases not matched to a gene; V was cut back by 7 bases and J by 5 bases.

The table lists this clonotype with a few counts. J is TRBJ1-4 and V is TRBV2; D ambiguous. The CDR3 length is 12 residues. Germline lookup yields CDR1 SNHLY and CDR2 FYNNEI. The V end was cut by 6 bases, the J end by 14 bases, with 16 bases between. The DNA of the CDR3 is TGTGCCAGCAGAACAGAAACCGCCCAGCTGTTTTTT. Its protein product is CASRTETAQLFF.

The chain uses TRBV12-3 or TRBV12-4 and TRBJ1-2; D unresolved. This CDR3 is 13 amino acids long. The V gene lost 7 bases and the J gene lost 3 bases, with 12 bases spanning the gap. CDR3 sequence (DNA): TGTGCCAGCACCCGGGTAGGAGACTATGGCTACACCTTC. Translation gives CASTRVGDYGYTF.

This clonotype occurred a few times. This chain connects TRBV6-1 to TRBJ1-2, with D perhaps matching TRBD1 (5 bases). The CDR3 is made up of 14 amino acids. Germline CDR1 MNHNS, CDR2 SASEGT. The V gene lost 6 bases and the J gene lost 4 bases, with 15 bases spanning the gap. CDR3 in amino acids: CASSPGGESYGYTF. The CDR3 region has the DNA TGTGCCAGCAGCCCCGGGGGGGAATCCTATGGCTACACCTTC.

The chain couples TRBV3-1 to TRBJ1-1; weak D call: TRBD1 (5 bases). Germline V lookup: CDR1 LGHDT, CDR2 YNNKEL (reference sequence). The V and J ends lost 0 bases and 4 bases respectively, with 12 bases between them. This CDR3 is 15 amino acids long. CDR3 in DNA: TGTGCCAGCAGCCAAGATGGGACCCAGGGCACTGAAGCTTTCTTT. Translation gives CASSQDGTQGTEAFF.

The chain links TRBV6-2 or TRBV6-3 to TRBJ1-1, with TRBD1 as a possible D gene (5 bases). Trimming left V 7 bases short and J 3 bases short, with 18 bases between. The CDR3 runs 15 residues. Germline CDR1 and CDR2: MNHEY and SVGEGT. CDR3 coding DNA: TGTGCCAGCACTCCCGGGGCAGGCGGGGACACTGAAGCTTTCTTT. Its translation is CASTPGAGGDTEAFF.

This clonotype was seen a handful of times. The rearrangement joins TRBV7-9 to TRBJ2-3; D is perhaps TRBD1 or TRBD2 (5 bases each). The CDR3 runs to 11 residues. Looked up from germline, CDR1 is SEHNR and CDR2 is FQNEAQ (reference sequence). With 8 bases removed from V and 4 bases from J, the gap between germline ends came to 7 bases. The CDR3: CASLGPDTQYF. As DNA, the CDR3 is TGTGCCAGCTTGGGACCAGATACGCAGTATTTT.

J is TRBJ2-6 and V is TRBV4-1; the D is unclear. Trimming left V 0 bases short and J 0 bases short, with 9 bases between. Germline V CDR1 and CDR2: MGHRA, YSYEKL. This CDR3 comprises 17 residues. The CDR3 DNA follows: TGCGCCAGCAGCCAAGATGACACCAGCTCTGGGGCCAACGTCCTGACTTTC. Protein sequence: CASSQDDTSSGANVLTF.

The rearrangement links TRBV20-1 to TRBJ2-3; unclear D gene. The CDR3 length is 10 residues. V lost 6 bases, J lost 4 bases, and 5 bases lay in between. CDR1 is DFQATT, CDR2 SNEGSKA, per germline (reference sequence). CDR3 amino acids: CSAGSDTQYF. The DNA for the CDR3 is TGCAGTGCCGGGTCAGATACGCAGTATTTT.

Here the CDR3 DNA reads TGTGCCAGCACCTTGGGGAGCAATCAGCCCCAGCATTTT. The encoded protein is CASTLGSNQPQHF. The chain couples TRBV12-3 or TRBV12-4 to TRBJ1-5; D unclear. The V gene lost 7 bases and the J gene lost 1 base, with 8 bases spanning the gap. The CDR3 totals 13 residues.

This clonotype was seen a handful of times. The chain carries TRBV5-1 and TRBJ1-1, with D tentatively TRBD1 (5 bases). V dropped 5 bases and J dropped 1 base, with 18 bases sitting between them. Germline assignment: CDR1 SGHRS and CDR2 YFSETQ. The CDR3 has 16 residues. The CDR3 DNA reads as TGCGCCAGCAGACACCTTGAGACAGATTCGAACACTGAAGCTTTCTTT. It yields the protein CASRHLETDSNTEAFF.

This clonotype showed up just a few times. The V call is TRBV6-2 or TRBV6-3, the J call TRBJ2-2; 8 positions match TRBD1. This CDR3 comprises 14 residues. V trimming: 6 bases; J trimming: 7 bases; junction bases outside the gene matches: 7. CDR1 MNHEY and CDR2 SVGEGT come from the germline V gene. The CDR3 bases are TGTGCCAGCAGCCCGACAGGGGAATTCGGGGAGCTGTTTTTT. Translated: CASSPTGEFGELFF.

With regard to this clonotype: An end of the junction does not agree with germline; a read error may underlie this. The V call is TRBV6-1, the J call TRBJ1-5; weak D call: TRBD1 (6 bases). The CDR3 loop spans 14 amino acids. The V gene's germline CDR1 is MNHNS and CDR2 SASEGT. The CDR3 coding sequence is TGTGTCAGCAAAGAGGGGGACCTAAATCAGCCCCAGCATTTT. Residues: CVSKEGDLNQPQHF.

There are a few counts of this clonotype. The V gene is TRBV5-1, the J gene TRBJ1-1; D may be TRBD1 (5 bases). The CDR3 sequence is 17 residues long. With 1 base removed from V and 4 bases from J, the gap between germline ends came to 20 bases. Germline CDR1 SGHRS, CDR2 YFSETQ. The CDR3 sequence: CASSLRVVGVLRTEAFF. CDR3 coding DNA: TGCGCCAGCAGCTTGAGGGTGGTAGGGGTTTTGCGCACTGAAGCTTTCTTT.

The chain uses TRBV5-1 and TRBJ1-3; weak D call: TRBD1 (6 bases). The germline gives CDR1 SGHRS, CDR2 YFSETQ. Trimming took off 7 bases at V and 2 bases at J, with 16 bases between the two ends. This CDR3 spans 15 amino acids. DNA of the CDR3: TGCGCCAGCGCCCTCGATGGGGGCGCTGGAAACACCATATATTTT. Translation: CASALDGGAGNTIYF. Variable domain in full (rest from reference TRBV5-1 and TRBJ1-3): KAGVTQTPRYLIKTRGQQVTLSCSPISGHRSVSWYQQTPGQGLQFLFEYFSETQRNKGNFPGRFSGRQFSNSRSEMNVSTLELGDSALYLCASALDGGAGNTIYFGEGSWLTVV.

CDR3 region: CASSPDSQSETQYF. For the CDR3, the DNA is TGTGCCAGCAGTCCGGACAGCCAGTCGGAGACCCAGTACTTC. This chain joins TRBV12-3 or TRBV12-4 and TRBJ2-5; TRBD1 might be the D (6 bases). The CDR3 runs to 14 residues. V lost 5 bases and J lost 5, with 15 bases in between.

CDR3 sequence (DNA): TGCAGTGCTAGAGTTGGACAGGACCACACAGATACGCAGTATTTT. Protein sequence: CSARVGQDHTDTQYF. The chain employs TRBV20-1 and TRBJ2-3; 7 nucleotides align to TRBD1. The CDR3 is 15 amino acids. Germline CDR1 and CDR2: DFQATT and SNEGSKA (reference sequence). The V and J ends lost 1 base and 2 bases, in that order; junction bases with no gene match: 6.

This clonotype has more than one count but fewer than ten. This chain connects TRBV20-1 to TRBJ2-3; D remains ambiguous. Germline CDR1 and CDR2: DFQATT and SNEGSKA (reference sequence). The CDR3 sequence is 13 residues long. Deletions cut 2 bases from V and 4 bases from J, with 10 bases between. The chain's CDR3 is CSARLRIPDTQYF. The CDR3 DNA follows: TGCAGTGCTAGATTAAGGATCCCAGATACGCAGTATTTT.

A few counts support this clonotype. This sequence joins TRBV4-3 and TRBJ1-6; D remains ambiguous. From germline, CDR1 is LGHNA and CDR2 YSLEER. This CDR3 spans 17 amino acids. V was clipped by 0 bases and J by 0 bases, with 9 bases between them. Here the CDR3 reads CASSQDRTGSYNSPLHF. The CDR3 bases are TGCGCCAGCAGCCAAGATCGCACGGGCTCCTATAATTCACCCCTCCACTTT.

The gene calls are TRBV2 and TRBJ1-5; D possibly corresponds to TRBD1 (6 bases). CDR1 is SNHLY and CDR2 is FYNNEI in the germline V gene. The V gene lost 6 bases and the J gene lost 6 bases, with 18 bases spanning the gap. This CDR3 comprises 15 residues. The CDR3 DNA follows: TGTGCCAGCAGCGAGCCAGGGGCCCGGACTCAGCCCCAGCATTTT. This gives the protein CASSEPGARTQPQHF.

V and J are TRBV27 and TRBJ1-6, with D possibly being TRBD1 (5 bases). The CDR3 covers 15 residues. Germline CDR1 and CDR2: MNHEY and SMNVEV (reference sequence). V shed 4 bases and J shed 0 bases, with 7 bases lying between them. The CDR3, as DNA: TGTGCCAGCAGTTACAGGAGCTCCTATAATTCACCCCTCCACTTT. Protein: CASSYRSSYNSPLHF.

This clonotype showed up just a few times. The chain recombines TRBV4-1 with TRBJ2-2; 8 bases are shared with TRBD2. The CDR3 spans 18 residues. In germline, CDR1 is MGHRA, CDR2 YSYEKL. Unmatched junction bases numbered 9, after V lost 0 bases and J lost 3 bases. The CDR3 region is CASSQDAGRGDYTGELFF. In DNA, the CDR3 is TGCGCCAGCAGCCAAGATGCGGGGCGGGGGGACTACACCGGGGAGCTGTTTTTT.

J is TRBJ2-2 and V is TRBV29-1; no definite D call. CDR1 and CDR2 from the germline V gene are SQVTM and ANQGSEA. V was trimmed by 3 bases and J by 5 bases, leaving 16 bases between them. The CDR3 length is 15 residues. As DNA, the CDR3 is TGCAGCGTTGAGTGGGCAGCACAAAGAACCGGGGAGCTGTTTTTT. Its translation: CSVEWAAQRTGELFF.

The chain joins TRBV12-3 or TRBV12-4 to TRBJ2-5; 9 bases match TRBD1. CDR3 length equals 13 residues. With 7 bases clipped from V and 1 base from J, the junction kept 1 base outside the gene matches. The CDR3 sequence: CASKDRGQETQYF. The CDR3 coding sequence is TGTGCCAGCAAGGACAGGGGCCAAGAGACCCAGTACTTC.

The sample holds a few counts of this clonotype. V is TRBV27 and J is TRBJ2-3; D is ambiguous. Looked up from germline, CDR1 is MNHEY and CDR2 is SMNVEV (reference sequence). The V and J ends lost 6 bases and 6 bases respectively, with 13 bases between them. The CDR3 extends over 13 amino acids. The CDR3 is CASSDPLRDTQYF. CDR3 DNA: TGTGCCAGCAGCGATCCCCTGAGGGATACGCAGTATTTT.